This T cell receptor (beta chain) came from a study of T cells in Graves' hyperthyroidism and ophthalmopathy. The sample holds many counts of this clonotype. CDR1 is SGHRS, CDR2 YFSETQ, per germline. CDR3 length: 14 residues. The V segment lost 1 base and the J segment 8 bases; nucleotides outside the gene matches: 3. Amplified TCR beta CDR3 regions came from RNA transcripts. The primer set for the first-round RT-PCR of the TCR CDR3 was HTBI. TCRdb reprocessed the multiplex PCR reads with MiXCR, giving one entry per CDR3 protein. The table records 480,000 or so distinct CDR3 sequences, over 45% of them present only once.

The sequence came from an adult woman with Graves' disease, either hyperthyroidism or ophthalmopathy (not recorded which). The chain couples TRBV5-1 to TRBJ1-2; 12 bases line up with TRBD1. Sequences were obtained from peripheral blood or thyroid tissue (not recorded which). The CDR3 DNA sequence: TGCGCCAGCAGCTTGCCCGGGACAGGGGGCGGCTACACCTTC. Translation gives CASSLPGTGGGYTF.